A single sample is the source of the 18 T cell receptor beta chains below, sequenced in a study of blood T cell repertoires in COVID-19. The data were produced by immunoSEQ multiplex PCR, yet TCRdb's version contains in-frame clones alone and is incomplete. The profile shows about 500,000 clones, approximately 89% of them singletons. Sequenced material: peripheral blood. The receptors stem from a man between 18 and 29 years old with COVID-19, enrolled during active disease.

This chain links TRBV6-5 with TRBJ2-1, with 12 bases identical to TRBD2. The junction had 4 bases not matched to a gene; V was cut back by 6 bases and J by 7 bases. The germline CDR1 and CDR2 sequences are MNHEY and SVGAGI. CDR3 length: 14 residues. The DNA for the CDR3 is TGTGCCAGCAGCCTGACTAGCGGGGGTAATGAGCAGTTCTTC. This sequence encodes CASSLTSGGNEQFF.

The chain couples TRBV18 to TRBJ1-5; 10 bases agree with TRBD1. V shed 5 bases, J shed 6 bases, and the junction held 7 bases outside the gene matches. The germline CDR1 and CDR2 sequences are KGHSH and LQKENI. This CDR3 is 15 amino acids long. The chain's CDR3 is CASSTGTGVSQPQHF. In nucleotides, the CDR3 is TGTGCCAGCTCAACCGGGACAGGGGTGAGTCAGCCCCAGCATTTT.

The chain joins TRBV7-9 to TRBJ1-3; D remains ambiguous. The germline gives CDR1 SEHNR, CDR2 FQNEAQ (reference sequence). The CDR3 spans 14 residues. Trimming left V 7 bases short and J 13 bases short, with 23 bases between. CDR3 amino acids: CASTPNPQTGIIYF. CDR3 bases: TGTGCCAGCACCCCGAATCCCCAAACCGGGATAATATATTTT.

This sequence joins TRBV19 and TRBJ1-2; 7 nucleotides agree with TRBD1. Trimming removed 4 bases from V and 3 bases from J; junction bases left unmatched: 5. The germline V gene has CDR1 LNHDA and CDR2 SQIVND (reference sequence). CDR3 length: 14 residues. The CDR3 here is CASSSARGDYGYTF. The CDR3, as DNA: TGTGCCAGTAGTAGCGCCAGGGGGGACTATGGCTACACCTTC. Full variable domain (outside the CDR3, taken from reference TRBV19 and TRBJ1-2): DGGITQSPKYLFRKEGQNVTLSCEQNLNHDAMYWYRQDPGQGLRLIYYSQIVNDFQKGDIAEGYSVSREKKESFPLTVTSAQKNPTAFYLCASSSARGDYGYTFGSGTRLTVV.

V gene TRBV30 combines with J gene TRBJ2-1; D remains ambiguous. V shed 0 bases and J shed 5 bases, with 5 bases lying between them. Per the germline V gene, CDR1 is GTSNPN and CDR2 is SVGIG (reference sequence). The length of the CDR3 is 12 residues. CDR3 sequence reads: CAWSVLNNEQFF. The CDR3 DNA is TGTGCCTGGAGTGTACTAAACAATGAGCAGTTCTTC.

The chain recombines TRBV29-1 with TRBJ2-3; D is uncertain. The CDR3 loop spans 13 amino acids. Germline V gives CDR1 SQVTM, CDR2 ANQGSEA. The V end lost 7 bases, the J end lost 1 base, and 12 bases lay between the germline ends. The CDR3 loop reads CSGGFLGTDTQYF. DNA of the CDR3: TGCAGCGGGGGATTTCTAGGCACAGATACGCAGTATTTT.

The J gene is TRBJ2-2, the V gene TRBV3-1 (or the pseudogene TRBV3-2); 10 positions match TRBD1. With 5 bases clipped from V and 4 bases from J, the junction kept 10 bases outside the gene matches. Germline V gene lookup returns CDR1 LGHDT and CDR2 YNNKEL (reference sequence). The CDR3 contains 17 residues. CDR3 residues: CASSILPGTGATGELFF. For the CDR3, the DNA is TGTGCCAGCAGCATACTTCCCGGGACAGGGGCCACCGGGGAGCTGTTTTTT.

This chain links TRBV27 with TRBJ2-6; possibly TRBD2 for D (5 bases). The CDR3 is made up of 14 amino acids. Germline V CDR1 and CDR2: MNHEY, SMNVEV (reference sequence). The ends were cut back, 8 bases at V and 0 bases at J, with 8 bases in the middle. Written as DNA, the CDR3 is TGTGCCAGCTCGAGGGCCTCTGGGGCCAACGTCCTGACTTTC. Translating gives CASSRASGANVLTF. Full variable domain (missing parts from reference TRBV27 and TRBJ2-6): EAQVTQNPRYLITVTGKKLTVTCSQNMNHEYMSWYRQDPGLGLRQIYYSMNVEVTDKGDVPEGYKVSRKEKRNFPLILESPSPNQTSLYFCASSRASGANVLTFGAGSRLTVL.

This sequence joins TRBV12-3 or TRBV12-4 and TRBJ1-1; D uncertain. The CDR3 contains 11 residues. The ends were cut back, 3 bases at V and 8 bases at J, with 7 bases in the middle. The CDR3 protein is CASSFFGEAFF. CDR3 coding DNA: TGTGCCAGCAGTTTTTTTGGCGAAGCTTTCTTT.

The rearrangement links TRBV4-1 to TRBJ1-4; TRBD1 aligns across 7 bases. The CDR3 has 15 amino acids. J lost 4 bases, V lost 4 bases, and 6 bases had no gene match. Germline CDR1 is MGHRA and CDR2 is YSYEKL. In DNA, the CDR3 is TGCGCCAGCAGCCGAGTAGGGACAGTTAATGAAAAACTGTTTTTT. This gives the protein CASSRVGTVNEKLFF.

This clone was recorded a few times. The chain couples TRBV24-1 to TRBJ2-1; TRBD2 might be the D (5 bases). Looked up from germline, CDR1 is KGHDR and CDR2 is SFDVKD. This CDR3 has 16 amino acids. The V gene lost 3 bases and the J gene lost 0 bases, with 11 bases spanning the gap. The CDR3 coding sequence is TGTGCCACCAGTGATCCCGCTCGGGGCTCCTACAATGAGCAGTTCTTC. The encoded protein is CATSDPARGSYNEQFF.

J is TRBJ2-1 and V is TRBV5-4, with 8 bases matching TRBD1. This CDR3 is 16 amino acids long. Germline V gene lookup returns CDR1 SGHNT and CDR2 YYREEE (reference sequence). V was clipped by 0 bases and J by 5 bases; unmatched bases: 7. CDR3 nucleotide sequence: TGTGCCAGCAGCTTGGTGGCGGGACAGGTAAACAATGAGCAGTTCTTC. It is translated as CASSLVAGQVNNEQFF.

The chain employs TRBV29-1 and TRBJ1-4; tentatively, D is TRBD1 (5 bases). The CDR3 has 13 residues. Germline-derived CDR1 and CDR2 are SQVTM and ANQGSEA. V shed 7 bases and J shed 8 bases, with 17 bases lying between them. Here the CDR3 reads CSDPRGVREKLFF. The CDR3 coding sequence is TGCAGCGATCCTCGGGGGGTACGGGAAAAACTGTTTTTT.

This CDR3 reads CSVVGVRGAFF. The CDR3 DNA is TGCAGCGTTGTAGGGGTCAGGGGGGCTTTCTTT. V usage is TRBV29-1 and J usage is TRBJ1-1; 7 nucleotides line up with TRBD1. The CDR3 has 11 residues. Germline trimming cut 4 bases from V and 11 bases from J; bases unmatched to any gene: 7. The germline V gene has CDR1 SQVTM and CDR2 ANQGSEA.

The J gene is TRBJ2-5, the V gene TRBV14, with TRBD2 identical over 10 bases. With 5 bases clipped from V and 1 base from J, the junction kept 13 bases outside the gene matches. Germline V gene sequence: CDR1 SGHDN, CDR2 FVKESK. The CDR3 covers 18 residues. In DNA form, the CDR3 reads TGTGCCAGCAGCTCTGGCGGTAGCGGGAGGAAACCCCAAGAGACCCAGTACTTC. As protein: CASSSGGSGRKPQETQYF. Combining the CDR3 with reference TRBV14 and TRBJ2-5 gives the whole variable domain EAGVTQFPSHSVIEKGQTVTLRCDPISGHDNLYWYRRVMGKEIKFLLHFVKESKQDESGMPNNRFLAERTGGTYSTLKVQPAELEDSGVYFCASSSGGSGRKPQETQYFGPGTRLLVL.

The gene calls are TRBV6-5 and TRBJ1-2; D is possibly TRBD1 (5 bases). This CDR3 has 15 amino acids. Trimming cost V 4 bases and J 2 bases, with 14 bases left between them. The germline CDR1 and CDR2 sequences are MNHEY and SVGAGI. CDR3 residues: CASSSHSQGNYGYTF. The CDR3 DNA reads TGTGCCAGCAGTTCCCATTCCCAGGGAAACTATGGCTACACCTTC.

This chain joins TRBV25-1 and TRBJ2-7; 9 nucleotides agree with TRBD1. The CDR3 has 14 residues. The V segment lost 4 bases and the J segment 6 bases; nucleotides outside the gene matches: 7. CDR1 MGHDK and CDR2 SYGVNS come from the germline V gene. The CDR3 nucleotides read TGTGCCAGCAGTGGCTGGACAGGGGTAGGCGAGCAGTACTTC. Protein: CASSGWTGVGEQYF.

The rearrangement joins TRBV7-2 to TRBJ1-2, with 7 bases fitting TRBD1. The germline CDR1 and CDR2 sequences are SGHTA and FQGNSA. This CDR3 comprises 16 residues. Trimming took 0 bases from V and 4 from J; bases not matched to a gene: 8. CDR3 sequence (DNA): TGTGCCAGCAGCTTAGCGCCCGGACAGGCCCTCTATGGCTACACCTTC. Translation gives CASSLAPGQALYGYTF.